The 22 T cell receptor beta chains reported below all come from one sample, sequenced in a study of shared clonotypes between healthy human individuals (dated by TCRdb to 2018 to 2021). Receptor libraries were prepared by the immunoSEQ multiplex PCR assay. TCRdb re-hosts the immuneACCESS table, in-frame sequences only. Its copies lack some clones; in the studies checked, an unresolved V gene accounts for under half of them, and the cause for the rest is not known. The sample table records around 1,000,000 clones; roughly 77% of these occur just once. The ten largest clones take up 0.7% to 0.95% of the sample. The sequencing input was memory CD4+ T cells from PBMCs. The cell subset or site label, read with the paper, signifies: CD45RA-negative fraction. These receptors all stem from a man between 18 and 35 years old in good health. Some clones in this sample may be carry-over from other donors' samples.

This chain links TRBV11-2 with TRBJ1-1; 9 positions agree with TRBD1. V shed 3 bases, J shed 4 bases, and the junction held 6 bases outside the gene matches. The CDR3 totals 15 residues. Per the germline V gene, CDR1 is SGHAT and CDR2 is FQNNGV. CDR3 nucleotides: TGTGCCAGCAGCTTTTACCTACAGGGGGCCACTGAAGCTTTCTTT. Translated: CASSFYLQGATEAFF. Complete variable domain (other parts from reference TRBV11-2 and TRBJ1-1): EAGVAQSPRYKIIEKRQSVAFWCNPISGHATLYWYQQILGQGPKLLIQFQNNGVVDDSQLPKDRFSAERLKGVDSTLKIQPAKLEDSAVYLCASSFYLQGATEAFFGQGTRLTVV.

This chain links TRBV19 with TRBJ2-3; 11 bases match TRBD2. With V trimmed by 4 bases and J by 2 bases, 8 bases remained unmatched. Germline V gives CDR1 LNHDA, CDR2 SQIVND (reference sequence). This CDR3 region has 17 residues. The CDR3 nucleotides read TGTGCCAGTAGTACCCGACTAGCGGGGAGACTCACAGATACGCAGTATTTT. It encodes CASSTRLAGRLTDTQYF.

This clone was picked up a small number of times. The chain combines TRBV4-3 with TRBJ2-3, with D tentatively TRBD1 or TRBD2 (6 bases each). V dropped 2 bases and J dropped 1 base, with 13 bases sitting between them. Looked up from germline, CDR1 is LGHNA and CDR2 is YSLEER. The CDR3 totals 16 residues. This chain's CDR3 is CASSQSWRGGTDTQYF. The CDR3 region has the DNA TGCGCCAGCAGCCAATCCTGGAGGGGGGGCACAGATACGCAGTATTTT.

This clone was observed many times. DNA for the CDR3: TGCGCCAGCAGCTTCGGACAGGGGGCCAATGAGCAGTTCTTC. Translating it yields CASSFGQGANEQFF. The chain combines TRBV5-1 with TRBJ2-1; TRBD1 aligns across 11 bases. V shed 2 bases, J shed 6 bases, and the junction held 1 base outside the gene matches. The CDR3 has 14 residues. CDR1 and CDR2 (germline): SGHRS, YFSETQ.

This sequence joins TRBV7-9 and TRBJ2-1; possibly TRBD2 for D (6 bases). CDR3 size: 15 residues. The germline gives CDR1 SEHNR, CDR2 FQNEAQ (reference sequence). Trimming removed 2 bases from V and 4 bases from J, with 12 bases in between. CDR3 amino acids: CASSLLGGAYNEQFF. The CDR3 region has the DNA TGTGCCAGCAGCTTATTGGGCGGGGCGTACAATGAGCAGTTCTTC.

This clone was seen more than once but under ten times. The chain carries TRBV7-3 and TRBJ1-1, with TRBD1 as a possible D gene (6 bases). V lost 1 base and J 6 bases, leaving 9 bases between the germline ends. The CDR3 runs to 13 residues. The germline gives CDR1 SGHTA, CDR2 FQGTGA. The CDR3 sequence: CASSLRGASEAFF. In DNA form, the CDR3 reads TGTGCCAGCAGCTTAAGGGGGGCATCTGAAGCTTTCTTT. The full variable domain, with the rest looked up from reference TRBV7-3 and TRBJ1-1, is GAGVSQTPSNKVTEKGKYVELRCDPISGHTALYWYRQSLGQGPEFLIYFQGTGAADDSGLPNDRFFAVRPEGSVSTLKIQRTERGDSAVYLCASSLRGASEAFFGQGTRLTVV.

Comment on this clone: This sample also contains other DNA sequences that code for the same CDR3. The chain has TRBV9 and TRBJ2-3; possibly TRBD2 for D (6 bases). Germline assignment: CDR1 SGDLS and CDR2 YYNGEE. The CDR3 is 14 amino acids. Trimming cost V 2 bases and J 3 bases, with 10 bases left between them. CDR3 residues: CASSVGGRTDTQYF. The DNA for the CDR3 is TGTGCCAGCAGCGTCGGTGGGAGGACAGATACGCAGTATTTT.

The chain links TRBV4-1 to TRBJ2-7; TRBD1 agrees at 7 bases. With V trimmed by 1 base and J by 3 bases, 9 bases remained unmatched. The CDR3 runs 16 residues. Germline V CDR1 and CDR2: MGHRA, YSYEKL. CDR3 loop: CASSQAPGQRNYEQYF. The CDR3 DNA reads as TGCGCCAGCAGCCAAGCCCCGGGACAGAGAAACTACGAGCAGTACTTC.

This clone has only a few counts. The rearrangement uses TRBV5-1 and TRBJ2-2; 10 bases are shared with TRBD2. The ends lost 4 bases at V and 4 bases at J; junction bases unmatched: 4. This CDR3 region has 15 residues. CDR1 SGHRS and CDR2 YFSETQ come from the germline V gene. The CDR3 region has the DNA TGCGCCAGCAGCCCGGGGACTAGCGCCACCGGGGAGCTGTTTTTT. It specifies CASSPGTSATGELFF. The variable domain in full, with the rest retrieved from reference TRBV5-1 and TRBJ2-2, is KAGVTQTPRYLIKTRGQQVTLSCSPISGHRSVSWYQQTPGQGLQFLFEYFSETQRNKGNFPGRFSGRQFSNSRSEMNVSTLELGDSALYLCASSPGTSATGELFFGEGSRLTVL.

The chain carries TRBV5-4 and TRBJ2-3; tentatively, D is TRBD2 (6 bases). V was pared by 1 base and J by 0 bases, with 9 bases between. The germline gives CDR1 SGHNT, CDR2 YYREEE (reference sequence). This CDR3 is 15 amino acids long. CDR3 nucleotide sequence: TGTGCCAGCAGCTTGTCCAGCGGGAGCACAGATACGCAGTATTTT. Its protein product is CASSLSSGSTDTQYF.

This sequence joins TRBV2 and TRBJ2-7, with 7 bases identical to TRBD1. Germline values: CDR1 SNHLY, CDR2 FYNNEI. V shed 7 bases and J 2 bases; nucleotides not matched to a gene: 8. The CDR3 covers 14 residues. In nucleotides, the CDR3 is TGTGCCAGCATACGGACAGGTGTCCCCTACGAGCAGTACTTC. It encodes CASIRTGVPYEQYF. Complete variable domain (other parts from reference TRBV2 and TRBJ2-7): EPEVTQTPSHQVTQMGQEVILRCVPISNHLYFYWYRQILGQKVEFLVSFYNNEISEKSEIFDDQFSVERPDGSNFTLKIRSTKLEDSAMYFCASIRTGVPYEQYFGPGTRLTVT.

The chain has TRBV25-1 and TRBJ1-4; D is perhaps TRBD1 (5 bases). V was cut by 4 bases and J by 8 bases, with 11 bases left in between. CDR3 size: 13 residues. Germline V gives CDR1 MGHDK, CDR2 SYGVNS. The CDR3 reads CASSVGPGEKLFF. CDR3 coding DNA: TGTGCCAGCAGTGTGGGGCCCGGGGAAAAACTGTTTTTT. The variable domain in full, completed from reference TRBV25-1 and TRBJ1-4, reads EADIYQTPRYLVIGTGKKITLECSQTMGHDKMYWYQQDPGMELHLIHYSYGVNSTEKGDLSSESTVSRIRTEHFPLTLESARPSHTSQYLCASSVGPGEKLFFGSGTQLSVL.

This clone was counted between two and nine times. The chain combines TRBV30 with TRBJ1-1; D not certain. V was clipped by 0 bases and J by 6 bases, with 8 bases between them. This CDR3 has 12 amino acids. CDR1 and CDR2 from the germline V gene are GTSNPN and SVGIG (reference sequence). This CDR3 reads CAWSVLAAEAFF. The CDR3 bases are TGTGCCTGGAGTGTACTTGCAGCTGAAGCTTTCTTT.

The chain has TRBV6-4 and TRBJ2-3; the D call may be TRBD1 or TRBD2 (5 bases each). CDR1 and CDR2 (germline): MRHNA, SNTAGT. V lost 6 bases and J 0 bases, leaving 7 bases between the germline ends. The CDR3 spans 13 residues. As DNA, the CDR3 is TGTGCCAGCAGCGGGGCTAGCACAGATACGCAGTATTTT. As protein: CASSGASTDTQYF.

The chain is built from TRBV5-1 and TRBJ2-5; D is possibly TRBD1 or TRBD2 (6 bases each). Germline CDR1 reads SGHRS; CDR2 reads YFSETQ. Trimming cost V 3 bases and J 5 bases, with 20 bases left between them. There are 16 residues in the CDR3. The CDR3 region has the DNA TGCGCCAGCAGCTGGACGGGACTGGGGGCCGTCGAGACCCAGTACTTC. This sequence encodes CASSWTGLGAVETQYF. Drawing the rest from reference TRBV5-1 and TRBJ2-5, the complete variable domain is KAGVTQTPRYLIKTRGQQVTLSCSPISGHRSVSWYQQTPGQGLQFLFEYFSETQRNKGNFPGRFSGRQFSNSRSEMNVSTLELGDSALYLCASSWTGLGAVETQYFGPGTRLLVL.

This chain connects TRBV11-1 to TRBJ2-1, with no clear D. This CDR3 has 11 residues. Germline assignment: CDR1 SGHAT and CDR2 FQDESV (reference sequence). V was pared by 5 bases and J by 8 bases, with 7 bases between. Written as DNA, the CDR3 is TGTGCCAGCAGCCAAGGCGATGAGCAGTTCTTC. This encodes CASSQGDEQFF. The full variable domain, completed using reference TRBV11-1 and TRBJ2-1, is EAEVAQSPRYKITEKSQAVAFWCDPISGHATLYWYRQILGQGPELLVQFQDESVVDDSQLPKDRFSAERLKGVDSTLKIQPAELGDSAMYLCASSQGDEQFFGPGTRLTVL.

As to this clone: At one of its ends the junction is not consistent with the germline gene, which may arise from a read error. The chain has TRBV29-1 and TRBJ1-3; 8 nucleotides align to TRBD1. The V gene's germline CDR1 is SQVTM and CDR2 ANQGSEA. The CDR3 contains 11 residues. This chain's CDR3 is CGVEQGGTIYF. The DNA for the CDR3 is TGCGGCGTTGAACAGGGGGGCACCATATATTTT.

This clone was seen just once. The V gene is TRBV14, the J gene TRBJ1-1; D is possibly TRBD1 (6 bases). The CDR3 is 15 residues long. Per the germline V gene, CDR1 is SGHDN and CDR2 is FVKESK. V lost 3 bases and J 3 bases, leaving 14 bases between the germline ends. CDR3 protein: CASSQSGTSYTEAFF. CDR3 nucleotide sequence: TGTGCCAGCAGCCAGTCCGGGACATCTTACACTGAAGCTTTCTTT.

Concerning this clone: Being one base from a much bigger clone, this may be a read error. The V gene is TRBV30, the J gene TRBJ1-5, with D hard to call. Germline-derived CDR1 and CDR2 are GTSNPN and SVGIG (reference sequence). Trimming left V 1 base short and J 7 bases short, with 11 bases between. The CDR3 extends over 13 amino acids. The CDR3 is CAWSAGQLQPQHF. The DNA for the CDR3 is TGTGCCTGGAGTGCAGGCCAGCTCCAGCCCCAGCATTTT.

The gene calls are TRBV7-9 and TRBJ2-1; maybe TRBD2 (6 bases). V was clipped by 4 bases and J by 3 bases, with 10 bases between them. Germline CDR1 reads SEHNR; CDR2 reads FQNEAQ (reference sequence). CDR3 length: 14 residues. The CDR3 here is CASSSRTNYNEQFF. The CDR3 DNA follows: TGTGCCAGCAGCTCCCGGACTAACTACAATGAGCAGTTCTTC.

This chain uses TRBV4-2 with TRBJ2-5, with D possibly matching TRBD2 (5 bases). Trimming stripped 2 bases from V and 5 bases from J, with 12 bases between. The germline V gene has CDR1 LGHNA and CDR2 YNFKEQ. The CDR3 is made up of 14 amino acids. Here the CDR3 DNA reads TGTGCCAGCAGCCAACCCCGGTCGGGGGAGACCCAGTACTTC. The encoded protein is CASSQPRSGETQYF.

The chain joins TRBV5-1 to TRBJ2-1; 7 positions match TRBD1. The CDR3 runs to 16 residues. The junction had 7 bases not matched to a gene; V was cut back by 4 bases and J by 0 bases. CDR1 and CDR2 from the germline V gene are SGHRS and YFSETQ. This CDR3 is CASSKEPGGSYNEQFF. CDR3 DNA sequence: TGCGCCAGCAGCAAAGAACCAGGGGGCTCCTACAATGAGCAGTTCTTC.